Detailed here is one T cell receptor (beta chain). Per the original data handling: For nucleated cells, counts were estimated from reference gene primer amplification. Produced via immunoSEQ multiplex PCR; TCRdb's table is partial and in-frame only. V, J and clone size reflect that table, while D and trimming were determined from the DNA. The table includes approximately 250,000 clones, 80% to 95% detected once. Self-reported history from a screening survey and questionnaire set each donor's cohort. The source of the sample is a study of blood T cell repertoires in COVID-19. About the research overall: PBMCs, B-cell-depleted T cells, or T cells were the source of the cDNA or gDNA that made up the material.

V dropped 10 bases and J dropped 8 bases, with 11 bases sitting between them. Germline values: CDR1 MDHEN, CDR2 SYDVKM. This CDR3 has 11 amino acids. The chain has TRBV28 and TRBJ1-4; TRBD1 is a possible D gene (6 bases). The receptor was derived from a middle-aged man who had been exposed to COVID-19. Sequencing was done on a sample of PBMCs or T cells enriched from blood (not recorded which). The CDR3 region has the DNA TGTGCCATTCAGGGGTGGGAAAAACTGTTTTTT. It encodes CAIQGWEKLFF.